The clone carrying this TCR beta chain was seen many times. What it binds is unknown. These data come from a study of neurological immune-mediated disorders. The CDR3 has 15 amino acids. Per the germline V gene, CDR1 is DFQATT and CDR2 is SNEGSKA (reference sequence). Trimming shortened V by 0 bases and J by 1 base, and 10 bases separated the two germline ends. One entry per CDR3 protein results from TCRdb running MiXCR on the 5' RACE reads. The table has roughly 50,000 distinct CDR3 sequences, roughly 25% seen once. Points from the study as a whole: None of the CDR3 amino acid sequences of expanded clones recurred across subjects, suggesting private repertoires in all groups.

The V call is TRBV20-1, the J call TRBJ2-1; D ambiguous. This receptor was obtained from a woman in her 70s in good health. Input material: PBMCs. The CDR3 reads CSARDESRSYNEQFF. CDR3 sequence (DNA): TGCAGTGCTAGAGATGAAAGTAGGTCCTACAATGAGCAGTTCTTC.